Sequencing of this T cell receptor beta chain was carried out in a study of CD8 T cells in Susac syndrome. The germline V gene has CDR1 MNHNS and CDR2 SASEGT. CDR3 length: 15 residues. The V gene end was trimmed by 2 bases and the J gene end by 0 bases; junction bases not matched to a gene: 1. A quantity of roughly 0.5 to 1 ug RNA underwent reverse transcription using random hexamers. TCRdb used MiXCR to reprocess the immunoSEQ multiplex PCR reads, holding one entry per CDR3 protein. The sample has 350,000 to 550,000 distinct CDR3 sequences, approximately 85% seen once. The sample consisted of CD8+ T cells from PBMCs. This chain joins TRBV6-1 and TRBJ2-3, with TRBD2 matching 8 bases. The clonotype originates from a human donor with multiple sclerosis. In DNA form, the CDR3 reads TGTGCCAGCAGTGAACTAGCGGGTAGCACAGATACGCAGTATTTT. This sequence encodes CASSELAGSTDTQYF.